This TCR beta chain was recovered during a study of cytomegalovirus exposure and HLA in healthy donors. Study observations and caveats: Later on, an analysis tied 15,000 to 20,000 TCR beta sequences to HLA alleles at 0.05 false discovery rate. In a later analysis, a genetic analysis reported fewer productive-TCR N-insertions in an Asian-associated ancestry cluster than the cohort average. TCR beta chains numbering some 160 were designated cytomegalovirus-associated.

The primer mix had 60 Vbeta and 13 Jbeta primers. Method: immunoSEQ multiplex PCR; TCRdb's copy keeps in-frame clones and lacks some. The sample consists of 80,000 to 90,000 clones, roughly 76% of them appearing once. A note on this clone: The antigen remains unidentified.

CDR1 is SGHRS and CDR2 is YFSETQ in the germline V gene. With 2 bases clipped from V and 4 bases from J, the junction kept 15 bases outside the gene matches. The CDR3 has 20 amino acids. Sequencing used PBMCs. This chain uses TRBV5-1 with TRBJ2-4; 13 bases agree with TRBD2. The TCR comes from a woman aged 25 to 39 in good health and CMV-seronegative. The CDR3 loop is CASSFGLAGVSIQLKNIQYF. The CDR3 nucleotides are TGCGCCAGCAGCTTCGGACTAGCGGGAGTTTCCATTCAATTAAAAAACATTCAGTACTTC.